Listed below are T cell receptor beta chains from one sample, sequenced in a study of blood T cell repertoires in COVID-19. The protocol was immunoSEQ multiplex PCR, while the TCRdb copy is restricted to in-frame clones and leaves out a portion. The repertoire holds 14,000 or so clones, with around four fifths as singletons. Sequencing was performed on peripheral blood. These receptors were obtained from a man between 65 and 85 years old with acute or convalescent COVID-19. CDR3s include the opening cysteine and the closing phenylalanine or tryptophan. Each record gives: D gene, V gene, clone size, J gene, CDR3 protein, CDR3 DNA. A D gene is named only where the DNA matches it firmly. Not every row has a clone size; where given, it reads once, few, many or a size class.

>TRBD1|TRBV15|few|TRBJ2-7
CATSRDPGTGKTYEQYF
TGTGCCACCAGCAGAGATCCGGGGACAGGGAAAACCTACGAGCAGTACTTC
>TRBD1|TRBV19|.|TRBJ1-5
CASSPRQGPEQPQHF
TGTGCCAGTAGTCCCCGACAGGGCCCCGAGCAGCCCCAGCATTTT
>.|TRBV18|.|TRBJ1-3
CASSPATGIAGNTIYF
TGTGCCAGCTCACCGGCGACGGGGATAGCTGGAAACACCATATATTTT
>TRBD1|TRBV5-4|.|TRBJ2-1
CASSLFGTGYNEQFF
TGTGCCAGCAGCTTGTTTGGGACAGGCTACAATGAGCAGTTCTTC
>TRBD1|TRBV10-2|.|TRBJ1-1
CASKEGARAEAFF
TGCGCCAGCAAAGAGGGGGCGCGCGCTGAAGCTTTCTTT
>TRBD1|TRBV6-5|.|TRBJ1-4
CASSLDRAGEKLFF
TGTGCCAGCAGCTTGGACAGGGCGGGTGAAAAACTGTTTTTT
>TRBD1|TRBV3-1/TRBV3-2|.|TRBJ2-5
CASSQDLGTEETQYF
TGTGCCAGCAGCCAAGATCTTGGGACAGAAGAGACCCAGTACTTC
>TRBD1|TRBV5-4|.|TRBJ1-5
CARQGGRARYSNQPQHF
TGTGCCAGACAGGGGGGTAGGGCGAGATATAGCAATCAGCCCCAGCATTTT
>.|TRBV5-6|.|TRBJ1-2
CASSFDLEGANYGYTF
TGTGCCAGCAGCTTCGATTTGGAGGGAGCTAACTATGGCTACACCTTC
>.|TRBV30|.|TRBJ2-1
CAWRGAGYNEQFF
TGTGCCTGGAGAGGGGCGGGGTACAATGAGCAGTTCTTC
>.|TRBV6-5|.|TRBJ2-7
CASSYSPGKHEQYF
TGTGCCAGCAGTTACTCCCCAGGGAAGCACGAGCAGTACTTC
>.|TRBV6-1|.|TRBJ2-2
CASSELGGGGAGELFF
TGTGCCAGCAGTGAACTGGGCGGGGGCGGAGCCGGGGAGCTGTTTTTT
>.|TRBV27|.|TRBJ1-5
CASSLQGGQPQHF
TGTGCCAGCAGTTTGCAGGGCGGTCAGCCCCAGCATTTT
>.|TRBV27|.|TRBJ2-1
CASSVQPIYNEQFF
TGTGCCAGCAGTGTACAGCCGATCTACAATGAGCAGTTCTTC
>TRBD1|TRBV10-3|.|TRBJ1-2
CAISEYDDRGAGYTF
TGTGCCATCAGTGAGTACGATGACAGGGGAGCTGGCTACACCTTC
>.|TRBV5-6|.|TRBJ1-2
CASSLAGMGYGYTF
TGTGCCAGCAGCTTGGCAGGGATGGGCTATGGCTACACCTTC
>.|TRBV14|few|TRBJ2-3
CASSFDSRGTQYF
TGTGCCAGCAGCTTCGACTCCAGGGGTACGCAGTATTTT
>.|TRBV28|.|TRBJ1-2
CASSPAGGRYGYTF
TGTGCCAGCAGTCCCGCCGGGGGGCGGTATGGCTACACCTTC
>.|TRBV25-1|.|TRBJ1-6
CASSAREGRSPLHF
TGTGCCAGCAGTGCACGGGAGGGGAGGTCACCCCTCCACTTT
>TRBD1|TRBV9|.|TRBJ1-4
CASSGQGAQNEKLFF
TGTGCCAGCAGCGGACAGGGGGCCCAGAATGAAAAACTGTTTTTT
>TRBD2|TRBV28|.|TRBJ2-3
CASSFVAGTDTQYF
TGTGCCAGCAGCTTTGTAGCGGGGACAGATACGCAGTATTTT
>TRBD2|TRBV6-5|.|TRBJ2-3
CASSYSPSGVTDTQYF
TGTGCCAGCAGTTACTCGCCTAGCGGGGTTACAGATACGCAGTATTTT
>.|TRBV28|.|TRBJ1-5
CASFTPRGGKQPQHF
TGTGCCAGCTTCACCCCCCGGGGAGGAAAACAGCCCCAGCATTTT
>TRBD2|TRBV10-3|.|TRBJ2-2
CAIRDRTSGGSGTGELFF
TGTGCCATCAGGGATCGGACTAGCGGGGGCTCGGGCACCGGGGAGCTGTTTTTT
>TRBD2|TRBV6-5|.|TRBJ2-5
CASSGGREGETQYF
TGTGCCAGCTCGGGGGGCCGGGAGGGAGAGACCCAGTACTTC
>.|TRBV5-1|.|TRBJ1-2
CASSPGQSYGYTF
TGCGCCAGCAGTCCTGGACAGAGCTATGGCTACACCTTC
>.|TRBV4-3|few|TRBJ2-2
CASSQNPPDSFGELFF
TGCGCCAGCAGCCAGAACCCCCCGGACAGTTTTGGGGAGCTGTTTTTT
>.|TRBV30|.|TRBJ1-2
CASPVKGYTF
TGTGCCTCCCCGGTAAAGGGCTACACCTTC
>.|TRBV4-3|.|TRBJ2-7
CASSQAADKFYEQYF
TGCGCCAGCAGCCAAGCTGCAGATAAATTCTACGAGCAGTACTTC
>.|TRBV10-3|.|TRBJ1-1
CAISESGQGEAFF
TGTGCCATCAGTGAGTCGGGGCAGGGTGAAGCTTTCTTT
>.|TRBV2|.|TRBJ2-6
CASRPALSGANVLTF
TGTGCCAGCAGGCCCGCCCTATCTGGGGCCAACGTCCTGACTTTC
>.|TRBV24-1|.|TRBJ2-1
CATGLSGYNEQFF
TGTGCCACCGGGTTAAGCGGATACAATGAGCAGTTCTTC
>.|TRBV15|few|TRBJ1-2
CATSRGADGGYGYTF
TGTGCCACCAGCAGAGGGGCAGATGGAGGCTATGGCTACACCTTC
>.|TRBV5-1|few|TRBJ1-6
CASSLGPKNSPLHF
TGCGCCAGCAGCTTGGGGCCGAAAAATTCACCCCTCCACTTT
>TRBD1|TRBV7-9|once|TRBJ2-7
CASSSQGYEQYF
TGTGCCAGCAGCTCACAGGGGTACGAGCAGTACTTC
>.|TRBV5-6|once|TRBJ1-2
CASSPAGQYGYTF
TGTGCCAGCAGCCCGGCAGGGCAGTATGGCTACACCTTC
>.|TRBV2|.|TRBJ2-3
CASSGTGEVTQYF
TGTGCCAGCAGTGGAACTGGGGAGGTTACGCAGTATTTT
>.|TRBV15|.|TRBJ1-2
CATSREGAGGYTF
TGTGCCACCAGCAGAGAGGGGGCGGGTGGCTACACCTTC
>.|TRBV7-2|.|TRBJ2-7
CASSRIAGISGYEQYF
TGTGCCAGCAGTAGGATTGCCGGAATCTCCGGGTACGAGCAGTACTTC
>TRBD1|TRBV2|.|TRBJ1-5
CASTPAGGSNQPQHF
TGTGCCAGCACCCCCGCAGGGGGAAGCAATCAGCCCCAGCATTTT
>TRBD1|TRBV6-5|.|TRBJ1-5
CASSLRTGVSQPQHF
TGTGCCAGCAGTTTACGGACAGGGGTAAGTCAGCCCCAGCATTTT
>TRBD2|TRBV28|.|TRBJ2-3
CASSSTGTSAQGTDTQYF
TGTGCCAGCAGTTCAACAGGTACTAGCGCCCAGGGCACAGATACGCAGTATTTT
>TRBD1|TRBV7-2|.|TRBJ2-7
CASSLDRADEQYF
TGTGCCAGCAGCTTGGACAGGGCTGACGAGCAGTACTTC
>.|TRBV3-1/TRBV3-2|.|TRBJ1-2
CASSQLSGSNFGYTF
TGTGCCAGCAGCCAACTCTCGGGGAGTAACTTTGGCTACACCTTC
>.|TRBV6-5|.|TRBJ2-7
CASSYRPGFYEQYF
TGTGCCAGCAGTTACCGTCCAGGGTTCTACGAGCAGTACTTC
>.|TRBV14|.|TRBJ1-1
CASSQGLRTEAFF
TGTGCCAGCAGCCAAGGATTGAGAACTGAAGCTTTCTTT
>.|TRBV3-1/TRBV3-2|.|TRBJ2-1
CASSHTRNEQFF
TGTGCCAGCAGCCATACTCGGAATGAGCAGTTCTTC
>.|TRBV18|once|TRBJ1-4
CASSPSALATNEKLFF
TGTGCCAGCTCACCCTCAGCGCTTGCAACTAATGAAAAACTGTTTTTT
>TRBD1|TRBV24-1|.|TRBJ1-2
CATSDWTTGFGYTF
TGTGCCACCAGTGATTGGACGACAGGGTTTGGCTACACCTTC
>.|TRBV7-9|medium-sized|TRBJ1-1
CASSPPEGRENTEAFF
TGTGCCAGCAGCCCCCCGGAAGGGCGGGAGAACACTGAAGCTTTCTTT
>TRBD1|TRBV3-1/TRBV3-2|.|TRBJ1-6
CASSRGTGNNSPLHF
TGTGCCAGCAGCCGGGGGACAGGGAACAATTCACCCCTCCACTTT
>TRBD2|TRBV5-4|.|TRBJ2-7
CASSRQLAASGEQYF
TGTGCCAGCAGCAGACAACTAGCGGCCTCTGGGGAGCAGTACTTC
>.|TRBV18|.|TRBJ2-3
CASSGSTDTQYF
TGTGCCAGCTCAGGCAGCACAGATACGCAGTATTTT
>TRBD1|TRBV9|.|TRBJ2-5
CASSLQGAKETQYF
TGTGCCAGCAGCCTTCAGGGGGCGAAAGAGACCCAGTACTTC
>.|TRBV4-3|.|TRBJ1-5
CASSQEEWQPQHF
TGCGCCAGCAGCCAAGAGGAGTGGCAGCCCCAGCATTTT
>.|TRBV9|.|TRBJ1-4
CASSVGSGDRNEKLFF
TGTGCCAGCAGCGTAGGGTCAGGGGATAGAAATGAAAAACTGTTTTTT